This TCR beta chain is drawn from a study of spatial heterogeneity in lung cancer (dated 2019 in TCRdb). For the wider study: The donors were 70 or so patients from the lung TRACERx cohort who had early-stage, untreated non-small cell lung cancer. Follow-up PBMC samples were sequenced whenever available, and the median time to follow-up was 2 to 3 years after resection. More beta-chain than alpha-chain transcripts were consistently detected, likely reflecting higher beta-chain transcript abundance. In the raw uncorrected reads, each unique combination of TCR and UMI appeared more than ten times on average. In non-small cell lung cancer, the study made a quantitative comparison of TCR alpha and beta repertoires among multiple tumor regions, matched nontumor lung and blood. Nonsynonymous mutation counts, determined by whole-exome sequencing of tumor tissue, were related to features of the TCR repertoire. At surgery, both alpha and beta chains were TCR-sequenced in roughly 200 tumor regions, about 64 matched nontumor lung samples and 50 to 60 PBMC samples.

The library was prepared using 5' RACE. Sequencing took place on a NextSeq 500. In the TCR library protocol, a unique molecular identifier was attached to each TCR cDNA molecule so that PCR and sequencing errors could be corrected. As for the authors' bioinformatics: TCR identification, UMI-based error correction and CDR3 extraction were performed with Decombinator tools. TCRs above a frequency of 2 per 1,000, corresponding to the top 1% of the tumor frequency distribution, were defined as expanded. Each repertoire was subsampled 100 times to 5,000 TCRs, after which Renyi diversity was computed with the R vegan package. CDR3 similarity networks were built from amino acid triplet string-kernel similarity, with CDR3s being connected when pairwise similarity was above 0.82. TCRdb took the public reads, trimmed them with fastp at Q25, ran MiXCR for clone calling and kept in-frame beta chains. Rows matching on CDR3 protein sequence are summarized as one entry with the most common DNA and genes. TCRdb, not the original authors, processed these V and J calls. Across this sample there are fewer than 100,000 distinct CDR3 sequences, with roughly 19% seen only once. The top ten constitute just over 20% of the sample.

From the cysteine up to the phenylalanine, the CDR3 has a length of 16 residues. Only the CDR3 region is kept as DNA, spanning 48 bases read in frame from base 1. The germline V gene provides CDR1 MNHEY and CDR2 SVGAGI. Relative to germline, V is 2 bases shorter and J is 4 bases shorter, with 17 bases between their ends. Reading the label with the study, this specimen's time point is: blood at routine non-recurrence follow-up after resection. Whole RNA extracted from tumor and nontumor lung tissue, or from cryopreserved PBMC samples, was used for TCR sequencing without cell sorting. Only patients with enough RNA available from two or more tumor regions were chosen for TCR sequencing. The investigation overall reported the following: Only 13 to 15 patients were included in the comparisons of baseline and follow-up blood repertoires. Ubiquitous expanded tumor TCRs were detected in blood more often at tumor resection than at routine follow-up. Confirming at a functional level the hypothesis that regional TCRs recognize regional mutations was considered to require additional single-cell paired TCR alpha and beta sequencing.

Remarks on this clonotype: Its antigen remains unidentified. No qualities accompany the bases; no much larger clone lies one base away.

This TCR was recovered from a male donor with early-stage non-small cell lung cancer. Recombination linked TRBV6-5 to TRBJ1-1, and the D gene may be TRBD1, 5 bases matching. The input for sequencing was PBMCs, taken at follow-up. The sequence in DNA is TGTGCCAGCAGTTACCCTGCCGTGGGGCAGGTCACTGAAGCTTTCTTT. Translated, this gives CASSYPAVGQVTEAFF.